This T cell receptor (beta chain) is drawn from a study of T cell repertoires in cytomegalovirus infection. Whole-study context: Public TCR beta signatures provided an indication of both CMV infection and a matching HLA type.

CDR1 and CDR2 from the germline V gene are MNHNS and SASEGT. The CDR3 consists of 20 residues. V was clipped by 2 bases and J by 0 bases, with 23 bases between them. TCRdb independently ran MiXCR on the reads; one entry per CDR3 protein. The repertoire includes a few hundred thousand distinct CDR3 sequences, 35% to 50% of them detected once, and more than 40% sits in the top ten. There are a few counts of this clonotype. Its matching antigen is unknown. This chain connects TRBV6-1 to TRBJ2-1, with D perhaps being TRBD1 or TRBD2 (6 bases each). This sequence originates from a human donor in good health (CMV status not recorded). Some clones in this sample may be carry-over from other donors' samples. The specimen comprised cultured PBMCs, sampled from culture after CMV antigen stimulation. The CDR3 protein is CASSELGHGGALSSYNEQFF. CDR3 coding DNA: TGTGCCAGCAGTGAATTGGGACACGGCGGGGCCTTAAGCTCCTACAATGAGCAGTTCTTC.